Here is one T cell receptor (beta chain) with its context. Its antigen is not known. This CDR3 is built from 17 residues. Trimming pared 2 bases from V and 2 bases from J, leaving 13 bases between. In germline, CDR1 is SNHLY, CDR2 FYNNEI. Primers: 60 Vbeta forward and 13 Jbeta reverse. Generated by immunoSEQ multiplex PCR, the TCRdb table keeps only in-frame clones and is missing some. The profile shows about 130,000 clones, approximately 82% of them singletons. The sample is drawn from a study of cytomegalovirus exposure and HLA in healthy donors. Study in general: HLA-typed donors were the source of approximately 85 million unique TCRs held in an early data release.

General observations from the study: Serostatus for CMV was the only available immune exposure information.

Source material: PBMCs. The chain joins TRBV2 to TRBJ2-6; a weak D match, TRBD1 (5 bases). The clonotype comes from a young woman in good health and CMV-seropositive. The CDR3 region has the DNA TGTGCCAGCAGTGAAAAGCCAGGGTGGACTGGGGCCAACGTCCTGACTTTC. Its protein is CASSEKPGWTGANVLTF. Full variable domain (remainder filled in from reference TRBV2 and TRBJ2-6): EPEVTQTPSHQVTQMGQEVILRCVPISNHLYFYWYRQILGQKVEFLVSFYNNEISEKSEIFDDQFSVERPDGSNFTLKIRSTKLEDSAMYFCASSEKPGWTGANVLTFGAGSRLTVL.